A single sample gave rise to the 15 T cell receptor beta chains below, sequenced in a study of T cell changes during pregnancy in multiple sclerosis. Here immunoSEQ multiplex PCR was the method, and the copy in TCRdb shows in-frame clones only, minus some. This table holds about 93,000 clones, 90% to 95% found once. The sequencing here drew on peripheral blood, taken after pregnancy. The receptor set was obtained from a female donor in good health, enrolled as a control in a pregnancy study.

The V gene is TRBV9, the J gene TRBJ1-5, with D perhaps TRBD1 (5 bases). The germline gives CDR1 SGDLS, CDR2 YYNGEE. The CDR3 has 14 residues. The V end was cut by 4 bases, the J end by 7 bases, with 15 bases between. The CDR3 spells CASSSQGSRQPQHF. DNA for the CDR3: TGTGCCAGCAGCAGCCAGGGTTCCCGACAGCCCCAGCATTTT. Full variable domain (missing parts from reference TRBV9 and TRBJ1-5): DSGVTQTPKHLITATGQRVTLRCSPRSGDLSVYWYQQSLDQGLQFLIQYYNGEERAKGNILERFSAQQFPDLHSELNLSSLELGDSALYFCASSSQGSRQPQHFGDGTRLSIL.

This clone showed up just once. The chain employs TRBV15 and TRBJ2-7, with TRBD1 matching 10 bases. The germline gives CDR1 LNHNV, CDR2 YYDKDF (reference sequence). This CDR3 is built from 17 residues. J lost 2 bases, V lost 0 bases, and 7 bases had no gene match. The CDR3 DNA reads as TGTGCCACCAGCAGAGATCTGGTAGGGACAGGGGCCTACGAGCAGTACTTC. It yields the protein CATSRDLVGTGAYEQYF.

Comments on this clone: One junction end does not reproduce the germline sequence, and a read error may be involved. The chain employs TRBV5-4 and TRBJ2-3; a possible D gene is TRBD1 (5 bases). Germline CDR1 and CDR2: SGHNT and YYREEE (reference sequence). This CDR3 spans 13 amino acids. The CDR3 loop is CASSRDATATQYF. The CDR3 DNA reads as TGTGCCAGCAGTCGTGACGCGACAGCTACGCAGTATTTT.

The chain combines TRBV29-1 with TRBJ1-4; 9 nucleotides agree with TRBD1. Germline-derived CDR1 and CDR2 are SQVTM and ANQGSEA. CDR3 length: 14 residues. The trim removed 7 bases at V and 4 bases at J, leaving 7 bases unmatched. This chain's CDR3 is CSAGRGQGNEKLFF. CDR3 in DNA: TGCAGCGCTGGGCGGGGACAGGGTAATGAAAAACTGTTTTTT. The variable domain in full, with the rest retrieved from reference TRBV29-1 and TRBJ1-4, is SAVISQKPSRDICQRGTSLTIQCQVDSQVTMMFWYRQQPGQSLTLIATANQGSEATYESGFVIDKFPISRPNLTFSTLTVSNMSPEDSSIYLCSAGRGQGNEKLFFGSGTQLSVL.

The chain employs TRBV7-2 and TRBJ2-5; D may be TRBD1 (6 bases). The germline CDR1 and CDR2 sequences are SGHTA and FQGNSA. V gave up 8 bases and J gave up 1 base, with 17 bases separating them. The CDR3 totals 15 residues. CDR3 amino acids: CASSNQQGSQETQYF. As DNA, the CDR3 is TGTGCCAGCTCCAACCAACAGGGTTCCCAAGAGACCCAGTACTTC.

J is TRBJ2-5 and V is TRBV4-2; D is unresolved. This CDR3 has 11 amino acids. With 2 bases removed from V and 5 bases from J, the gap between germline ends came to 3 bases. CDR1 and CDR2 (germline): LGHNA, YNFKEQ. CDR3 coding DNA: TGTGCCAGCAGCCAAAGCGAGACCCAGTACTTC. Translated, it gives CASSQSETQYF.

The CDR3 nucleotides are TGTGCCAGCAGTCTAGCTATCACAGATACGCAGTATTTT. Its protein product is CASSLAITDTQYF. The chain couples TRBV27 to TRBJ2-3; D possibly corresponds to TRBD2 (5 bases). CDR1 and CDR2 from the germline V gene are MNHEY and SMNVEV (reference sequence). CDR3 length: 13 residues. V was shortened by 5 bases and J by 2 bases, with 8 bases between the two germline ends.

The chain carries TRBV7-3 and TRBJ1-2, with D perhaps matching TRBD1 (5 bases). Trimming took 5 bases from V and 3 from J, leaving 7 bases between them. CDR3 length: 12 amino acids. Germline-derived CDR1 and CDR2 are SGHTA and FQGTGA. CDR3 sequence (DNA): TGTGCCAGCAGCGTAGGGGACTATGGCTACACCTTC. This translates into CASSVGDYGYTF.

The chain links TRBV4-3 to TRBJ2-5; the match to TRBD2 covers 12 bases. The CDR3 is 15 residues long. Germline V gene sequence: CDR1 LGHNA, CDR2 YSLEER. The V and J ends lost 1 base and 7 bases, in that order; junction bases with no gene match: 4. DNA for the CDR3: TGCGCCAGCAGCCAAGGGACTAGCGGGGTGATGACCCAGTACTTC. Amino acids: CASSQGTSGVMTQYF.

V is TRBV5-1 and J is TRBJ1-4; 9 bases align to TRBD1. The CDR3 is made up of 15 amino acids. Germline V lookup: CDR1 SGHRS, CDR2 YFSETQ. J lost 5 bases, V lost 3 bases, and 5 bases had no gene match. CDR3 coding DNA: TGCGCCAGCAGCTCAACGGACAGGGGAAATGAAAAACTGTTTTTT. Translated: CASSSTDRGNEKLFF.

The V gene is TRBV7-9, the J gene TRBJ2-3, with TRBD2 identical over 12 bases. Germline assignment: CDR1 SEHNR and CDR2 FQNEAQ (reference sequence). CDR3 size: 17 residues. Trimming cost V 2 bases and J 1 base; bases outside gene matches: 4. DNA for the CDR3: TGTGCCAGCAGCTTAACTAGCGGGGGGATGGGCACAGATACGCAGTATTTT. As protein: CASSLTSGGMGTDTQYF.

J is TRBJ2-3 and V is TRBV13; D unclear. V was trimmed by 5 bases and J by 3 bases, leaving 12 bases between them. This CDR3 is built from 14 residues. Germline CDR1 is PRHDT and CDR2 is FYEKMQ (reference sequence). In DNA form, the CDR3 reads TGTGCCAGCAGCAGCCCGACCGGGACAGATACGCAGTATTTT. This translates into CASSSPTGTDTQYF.

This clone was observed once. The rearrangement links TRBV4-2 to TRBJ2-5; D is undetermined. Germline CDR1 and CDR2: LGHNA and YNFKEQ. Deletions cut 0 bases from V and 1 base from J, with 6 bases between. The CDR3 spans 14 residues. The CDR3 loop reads CASSQEVSQETQYF. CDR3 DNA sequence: TGTGCCAGCAGCCAAGAGGTTAGCCAAGAGACCCAGTACTTC.

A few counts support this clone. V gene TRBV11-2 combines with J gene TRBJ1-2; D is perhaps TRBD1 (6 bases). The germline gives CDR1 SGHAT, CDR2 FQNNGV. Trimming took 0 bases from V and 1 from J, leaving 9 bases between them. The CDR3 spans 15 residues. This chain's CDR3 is CASSLDRRGNYGYTF. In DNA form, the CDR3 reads TGTGCCAGCAGCTTAGATCGCAGGGGTAACTATGGCTACACCTTC.

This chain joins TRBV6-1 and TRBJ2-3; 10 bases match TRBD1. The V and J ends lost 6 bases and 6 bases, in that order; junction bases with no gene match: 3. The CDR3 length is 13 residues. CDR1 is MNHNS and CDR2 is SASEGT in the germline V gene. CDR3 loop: CASRGQGTDTQYF. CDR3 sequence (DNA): TGTGCCAGCAGGGGACAGGGGACGGATACGCAGTATTTT.